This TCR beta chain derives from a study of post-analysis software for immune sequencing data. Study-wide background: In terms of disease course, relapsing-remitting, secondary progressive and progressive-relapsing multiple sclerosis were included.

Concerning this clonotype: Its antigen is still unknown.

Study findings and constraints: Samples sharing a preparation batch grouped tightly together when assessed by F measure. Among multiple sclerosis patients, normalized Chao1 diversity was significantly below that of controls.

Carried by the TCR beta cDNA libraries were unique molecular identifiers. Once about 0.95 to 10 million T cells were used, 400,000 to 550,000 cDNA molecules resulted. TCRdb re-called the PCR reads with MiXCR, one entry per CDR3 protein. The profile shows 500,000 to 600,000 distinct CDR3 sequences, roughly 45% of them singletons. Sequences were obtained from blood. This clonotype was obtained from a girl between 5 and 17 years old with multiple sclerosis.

The CDR3 is CSAPFGGSNQPQHF. As DNA, the CDR3 is TGCAGTGCTCCATTCGGGGGTAGCAATCAGCCCCAGCATTTT. V gene TRBV20-1 combines with J gene TRBJ1-5; D might be TRBD1 (5 bases). In germline, CDR1 is DFQATT, CDR2 SNEGSKA (reference sequence). The CDR3 consists of 14 residues. Trimming left V 5 bases short and J 0 bases short, with 11 bases between.